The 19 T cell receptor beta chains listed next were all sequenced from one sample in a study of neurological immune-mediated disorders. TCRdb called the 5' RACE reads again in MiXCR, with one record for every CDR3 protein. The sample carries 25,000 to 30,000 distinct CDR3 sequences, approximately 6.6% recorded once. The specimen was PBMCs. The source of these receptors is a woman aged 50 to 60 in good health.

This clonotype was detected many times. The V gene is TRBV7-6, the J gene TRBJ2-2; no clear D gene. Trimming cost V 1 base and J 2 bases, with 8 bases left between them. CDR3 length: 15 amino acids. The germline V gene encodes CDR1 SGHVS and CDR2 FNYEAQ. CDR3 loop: CASSLERANTGELFF. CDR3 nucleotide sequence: TGTGCCAGCAGCTTAGAAAGGGCAAACACCGGGGAGCTGTTTTTT.

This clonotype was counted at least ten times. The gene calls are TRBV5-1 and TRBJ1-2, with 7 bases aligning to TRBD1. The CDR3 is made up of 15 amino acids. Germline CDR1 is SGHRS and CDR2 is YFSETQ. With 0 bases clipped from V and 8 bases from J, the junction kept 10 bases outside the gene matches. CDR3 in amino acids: CASSLATGALEGYTF. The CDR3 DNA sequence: TGCGCCAGCAGCTTGGCAACAGGGGCTCTGGAAGGCTACACCTTC. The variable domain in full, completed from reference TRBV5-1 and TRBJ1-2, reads KAGVTQTPRYLIKTRGQQVTLSCSPISGHRSVSWYQQTPGQGLQFLFEYFSETQRNKGNFPGRFSGRQFSNSRSEMNVSTLELGDSALYLCASSLATGALEGYTFGSGTRLTVV.

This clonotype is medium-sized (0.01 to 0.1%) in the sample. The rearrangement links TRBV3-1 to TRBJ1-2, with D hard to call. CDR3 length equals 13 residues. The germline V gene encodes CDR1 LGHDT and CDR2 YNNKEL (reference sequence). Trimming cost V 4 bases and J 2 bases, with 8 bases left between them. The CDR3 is CASSPTQNYGYTF. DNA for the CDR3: TGTGCCAGCAGCCCGACCCAGAACTATGGCTACACCTTC.

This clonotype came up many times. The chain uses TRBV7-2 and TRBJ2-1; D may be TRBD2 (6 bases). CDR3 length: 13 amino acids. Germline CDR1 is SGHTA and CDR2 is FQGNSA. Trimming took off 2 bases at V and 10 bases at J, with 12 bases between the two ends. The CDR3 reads CASSLSGAWEQFF. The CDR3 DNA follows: TGTGCCAGCAGCTTATCGGGAGCGTGGGAGCAGTTCTTC.

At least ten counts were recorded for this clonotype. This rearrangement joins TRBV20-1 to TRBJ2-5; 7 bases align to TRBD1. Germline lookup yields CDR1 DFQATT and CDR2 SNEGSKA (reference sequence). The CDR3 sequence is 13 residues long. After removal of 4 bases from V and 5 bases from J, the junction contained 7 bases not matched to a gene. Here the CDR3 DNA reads TGCAGTGCTATAACAGACAGGGAGGAGACCCAGTACTTC. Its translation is CSAITDREETQYF.

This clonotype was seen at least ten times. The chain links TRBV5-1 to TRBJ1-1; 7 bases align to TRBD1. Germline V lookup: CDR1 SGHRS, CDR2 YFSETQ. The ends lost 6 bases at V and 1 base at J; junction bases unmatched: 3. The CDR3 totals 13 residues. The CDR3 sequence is CASKGQTNTEAFF. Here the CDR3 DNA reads TGCGCCAGCAAGGGACAGACGAACACTGAAGCTTTCTTT.

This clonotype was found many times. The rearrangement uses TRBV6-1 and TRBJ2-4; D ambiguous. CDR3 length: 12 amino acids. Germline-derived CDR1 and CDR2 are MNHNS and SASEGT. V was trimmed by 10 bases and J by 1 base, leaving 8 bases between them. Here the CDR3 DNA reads TGTGCCACCTCACTGGCCAAAAACATTCAGTACTTC. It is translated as CATSLAKNIQYF.

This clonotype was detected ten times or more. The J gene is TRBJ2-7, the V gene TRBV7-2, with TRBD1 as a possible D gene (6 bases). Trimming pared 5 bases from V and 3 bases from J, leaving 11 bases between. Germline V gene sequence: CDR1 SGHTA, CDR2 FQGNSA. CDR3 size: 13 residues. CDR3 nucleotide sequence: TGTGCCAGCAGCCTCGACAGGTACTACGAGCAGTACTTC. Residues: CASSLDRYYEQYF.

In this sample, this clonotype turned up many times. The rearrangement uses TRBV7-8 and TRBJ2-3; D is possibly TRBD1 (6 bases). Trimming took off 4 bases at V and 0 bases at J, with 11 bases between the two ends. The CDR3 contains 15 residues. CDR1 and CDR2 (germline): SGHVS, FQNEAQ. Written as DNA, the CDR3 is TGTGCCAGCAGCTCCAGGGGTTGGAGCACAGATACGCAGTATTTT. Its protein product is CASSSRGWSTDTQYF. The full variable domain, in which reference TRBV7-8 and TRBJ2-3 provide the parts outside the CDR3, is GAGVSQSPRYKVAKRGQDVALRCDPISGHVSLFWYQQALGQGPEFLTYFQNEAQLDKSGLPSDRFFAERPEGSVSTLKIQRTQQEDSAVYLCASSSRGWSTDTQYFGPGTRLTVL.

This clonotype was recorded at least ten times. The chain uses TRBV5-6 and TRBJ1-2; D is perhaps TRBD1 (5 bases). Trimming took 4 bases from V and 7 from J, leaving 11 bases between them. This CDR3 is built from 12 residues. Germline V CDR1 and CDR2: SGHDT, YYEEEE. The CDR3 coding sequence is TGTGCCAGCAGCCTCGGGGGTCGTGGCTACACCTTC. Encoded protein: CASSLGGRGYTF.

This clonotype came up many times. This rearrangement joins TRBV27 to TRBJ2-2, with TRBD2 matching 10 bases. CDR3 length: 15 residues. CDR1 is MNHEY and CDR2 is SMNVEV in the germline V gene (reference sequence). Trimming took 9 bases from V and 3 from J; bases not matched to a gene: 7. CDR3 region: CASWSLAGDTGELFF. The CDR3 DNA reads TGTGCCAGTTGGTCCCTAGCGGGAGACACCGGGGAGCTGTTTTTT.

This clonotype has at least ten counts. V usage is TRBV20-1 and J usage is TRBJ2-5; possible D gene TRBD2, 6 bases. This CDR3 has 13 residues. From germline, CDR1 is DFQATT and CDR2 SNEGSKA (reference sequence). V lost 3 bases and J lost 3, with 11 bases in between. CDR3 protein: CSASPGLKETQYF. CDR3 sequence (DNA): TGCAGTGCTAGCCCGGGACTTAAAGAGACCCAGTACTTC.

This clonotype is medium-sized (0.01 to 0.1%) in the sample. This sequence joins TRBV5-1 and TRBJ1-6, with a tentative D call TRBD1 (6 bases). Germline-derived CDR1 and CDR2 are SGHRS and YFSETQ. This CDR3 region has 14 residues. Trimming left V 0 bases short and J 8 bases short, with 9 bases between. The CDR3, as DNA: TGCGCCAGCAGCTTGGGACAGGATTATTCACCCCTCCACTTT. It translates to CASSLGQDYSPLHF.

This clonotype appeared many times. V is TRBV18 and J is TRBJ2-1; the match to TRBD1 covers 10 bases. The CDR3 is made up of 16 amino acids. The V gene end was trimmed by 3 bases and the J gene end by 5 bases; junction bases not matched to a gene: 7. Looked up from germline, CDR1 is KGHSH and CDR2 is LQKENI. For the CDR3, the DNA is TGTGCCAGCTCACCGTCCGGGACAGGGGCTGACAATGAGCAGTTCTTC. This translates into CASSPSGTGADNEQFF.

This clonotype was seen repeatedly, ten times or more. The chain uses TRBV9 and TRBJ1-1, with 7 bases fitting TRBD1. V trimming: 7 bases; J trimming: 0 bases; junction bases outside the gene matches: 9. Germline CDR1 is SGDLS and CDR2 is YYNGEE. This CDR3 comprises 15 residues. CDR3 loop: CASGRTGVLNTEAFF. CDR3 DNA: TGTGCCAGCGGGAGGACAGGCGTGCTGAACACTGAAGCTTTCTTT.

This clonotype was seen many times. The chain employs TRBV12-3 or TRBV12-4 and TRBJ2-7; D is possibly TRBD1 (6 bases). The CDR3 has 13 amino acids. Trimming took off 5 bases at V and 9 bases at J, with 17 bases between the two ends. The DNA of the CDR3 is TGTGCCAGCAGTCCTAACAGGGTAGGTCGGCAGTACTTC. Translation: CASSPNRVGRQYF.

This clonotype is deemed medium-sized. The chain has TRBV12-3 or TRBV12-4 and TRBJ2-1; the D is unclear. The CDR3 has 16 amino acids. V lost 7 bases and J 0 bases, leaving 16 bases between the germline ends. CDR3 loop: CASTFNGLSSYNEQFF. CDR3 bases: TGTGCCAGCACATTCAACGGTCTGAGCTCCTACAATGAGCAGTTCTTC.

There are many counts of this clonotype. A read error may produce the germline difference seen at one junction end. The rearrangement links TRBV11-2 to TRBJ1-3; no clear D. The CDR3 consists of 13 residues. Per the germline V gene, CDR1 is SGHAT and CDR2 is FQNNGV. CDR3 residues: CASSLEIGNTIYF. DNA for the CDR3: TGTGCCAGCAGCCTAGAGATTGGAAACACCATATATTTT.

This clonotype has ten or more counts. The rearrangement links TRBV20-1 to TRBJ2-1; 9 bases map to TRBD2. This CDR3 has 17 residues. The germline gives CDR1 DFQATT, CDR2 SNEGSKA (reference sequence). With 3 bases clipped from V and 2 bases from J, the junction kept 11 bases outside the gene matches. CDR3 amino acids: CSASLIASGITYNEQFF. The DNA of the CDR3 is TGCAGTGCTAGCCTTATAGCTAGCGGGATTACCTACAATGAGCAGTTCTTC.